This is a list of T cell receptor beta chains from one sample in a study of CD8+ T cells in alopecia areata. Profiled with immunoSEQ multiplex PCR; TCRdb holds only in-frame clones, not every one. The data hold more than 140,000 clones, with 86% observed a single time. The sample in question was CD8+ T cells sorted from blood, obtained at week 4, from a patient treated with tofacitinib. The receptors shown here come from a human donor with alopecia areata. CDR3s leave out the opening cysteine and the closing phenylalanine or tryptophan.

V: TRBV15; CDR3: ATSRGTANYGYT
V: TRBV19; CDR3: ASSMGGLAEQF
V: TRBV4-2; CDR3: ASSQDGGNYGYT
V: TRBV29-1; CDR3: SGQDSSSYNEQF
V: TRBV29-1; CDR3: SAPGQNYNEQF
V: TRBV2; CDR3: ASSGDRESSAMQTDTQY
V: TRBV7-9; CDR3: ASSLAEGQERNYGYT
V: TRBV29-1; CDR3: RLQKRVPQPQH
V: TRBV2; CDR3: ASGNPNEQF
V: TRBV27; CDR3: ASRTGSYEQY
V: TRBV9; CDR3: ASSGAGDSYEQY
V: TRBV2; CDR3: ASRPGELF
V: TRBV5-6; CDR3: ASSLWSRGSYNEQF
V: TRBV6-1; CDR3: ASSESGYRVEGQRNQPQH
V: TRBV9; CDR3: ASSEDFTGELF
V: TRBV29-1; CDR3: SVETLHTSGRTSYNEQF
V: TRBV29-1; CDR3: SVISGLTDTQY
V: TRBV7-9; CDR3: ASSFNSPGRDQPQH
V: TRBV4-2; CDR3: ASSQDAVPA
V: TRBV10-3; CDR3: AISEDNSYEQY
V: TRBV13; CDR3: ASRSADGTEAF
V: TRBV29-1; CDR3: SVEQAGGLAGELF
V: TRBV6-5; CDR3: ASSYSFRGLNYEQY
V: TRBV5-4; CDR3: ASSFRGGYEQY
V: TRBV7-6; CDR3: ASSPGVSYEQY
V: TRBV7-8; CDR3: ASSVFRLSSYNEQF
V: TRBV2; CDR3: ASALERSGGELIYNEQF
V: TRBV6-5; CDR3: ASRADSQIYGYT
V: TRBV7-9; CDR3: ASTGTSTSETQY
V: TRBV6-5; CDR3: ASSYSTANEQY
V: TRBV30; CDR3: AWSIGYRGPYEQY
V: TRBV27; CDR3: ASSRDSSYEQY
V: TRBV19; CDR3: ASSTRQGIIEQY
V: TRBV4-1; CDR3: ASSPAGWYEQY
V: TRBV19; CDR3: ASSLSIGSQGVTGELF
V: TRBV6-5; CDR3: ASSALLSDTQY
V: TRBV7-8; CDR3: ASSYDTTYEQY
V: TRBV29-1; CDR3: SVSLSTGAYNEQF
V: TRBV5-6; CDR3: ASSLGLAGPMDTQY
V: TRBV27; CDR3: ASTHAHEQF
V: TRBV29-1; CDR3: SARLAGEYNEQF
V: TRBV2; CDR3: ASTRGQSSYNEQF
V: TRBV4-1; CDR3: ASSPDFGDTQY
V: TRBV7-6; CDR3: ASSSGTGELNQPQH